The clone carrying this T cell receptor beta chain was picked up a small number of times. This sample is part of a study of cytomegalovirus exposure and HLA in healthy donors. Study-level information: An earlier analysis identified 117 million unique TCR beta sequences in 170 million or so T cells.

Primers included in the PCR were 60 Vbeta and 13 Jbeta primers. Generated by immunoSEQ multiplex PCR, the TCRdb table keeps only in-frame clones and is missing some. The sample has about 36,000 clones, roughly two thirds seen once. The CDR3 has 14 residues. Per germline, CDR1 SGHAT and CDR2 FQNNGV. Trimming took off 1 base at V and 4 bases at J, with 11 bases between the two ends. The sample taken for sequencing was PBMCs. The receptor's source is a man aged 25 to 40 in good health and CMV-seronegative. The chain recombines TRBV11-2 with TRBJ2-7; D may be TRBD1 (5 bases). This CDR3 is CASSLVPGSYEQYF. In nucleotides, the CDR3 is TGTGCCAGCAGCTTAGTGCCAGGGTCATACGAGCAGTACTTC.